The following is a TCR beta chain sequence with its context. This sample is drawn from a study of technical replicates of blood from a few donors. The table came from immunoSEQ multiplex PCR; TCRdb's copy has only in-frame clones and leaves some out. There are 55,000 to 85,000 clones in the sample; around 97% occur only once, and roughly 0.21% lies in the top ten. V lost 0 bases and J lost 5; bases outside the gene matches: 4. This CDR3 spans 16 amino acids. Germline loops: CDR1 MNHEY, CDR2 SMNVEV (reference sequence). The rearrangement links TRBV27 to TRBJ1-2, with 12 bases matching TRBD1. Sequencing used T cells isolated from PBMCs. The sequence was collected from a human donor in good health. CDR3 in amino acids: CASSLSEGQGAYGYTF. The CDR3 DNA sequence: TGTGCCAGCAGTTTATCGGAGGGACAGGGGGCTTATGGCTACACCTTC.